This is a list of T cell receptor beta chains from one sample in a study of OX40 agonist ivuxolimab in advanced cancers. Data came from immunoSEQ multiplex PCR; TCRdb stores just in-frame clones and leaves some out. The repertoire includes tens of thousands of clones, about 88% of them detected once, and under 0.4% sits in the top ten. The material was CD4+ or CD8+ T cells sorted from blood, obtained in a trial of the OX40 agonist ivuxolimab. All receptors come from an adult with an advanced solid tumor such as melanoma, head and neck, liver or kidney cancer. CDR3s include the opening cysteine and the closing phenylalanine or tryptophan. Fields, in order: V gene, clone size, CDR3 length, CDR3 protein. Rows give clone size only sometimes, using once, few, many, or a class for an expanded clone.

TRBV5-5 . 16 CASSLAYRDSSYEQYF
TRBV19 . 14 CASSIEWAGTEAFF
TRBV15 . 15 CATSSGQGVDNEQFF
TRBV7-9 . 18 CASSSPTGDESDTGELFF
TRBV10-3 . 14 CAISPGQGPYGYTF
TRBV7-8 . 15 CASSYTGVYNSPLHF
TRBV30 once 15 CAWSQRGAGNQPQHF
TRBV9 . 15 CASSVGVSGEDEAFF
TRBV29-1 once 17 CSVDGGERAYSGNTIYF
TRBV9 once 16 CASSPRQGEGTDTQYF
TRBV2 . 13 CATPGGSENEQFF
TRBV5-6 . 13 CASNLGQGDGYTF
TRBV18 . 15 CASSREKIMGEKLFF
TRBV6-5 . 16 CASSYSGTWTSYEQYF